The following is a T cell receptor beta chain sequence with its context. Profiling relied on immunoSEQ multiplex PCR, and the TCRdb table lists in-frame clones only, not all of them. Altogether some 250,000 clones are present, about 80% being singletons, with the ten largest covering approximately 10%. The CDR3 length is 14 residues. In germline, CDR1 is SNHLY, CDR2 FYNNEI. The germline V and J ends were trimmed by 4 bases and 2 bases, with 8 bases remaining between them. The record originates from a study of blood T cell repertoires in COVID-19. The sequencing sample was made of peripheral blood. The chain has TRBV2 and TRBJ2-2; D remains ambiguous. The sequence was obtained from a woman of 80 years or more with acute or convalescent COVID-19. This CDR3 is CASSVMGNTGELFF. The CDR3 DNA reads as TGTGCCAGCAGTGTTATGGGCAACACCGGGGAGCTGTTTTTT. The full variable domain, in which reference TRBV2 and TRBJ2-2 provide the parts outside the CDR3, is EPEVTQTPSHQVTQMGQEVILRCVPISNHLYFYWYRQILGQKVEFLVSFYNNEISEKSEIFDDQFSVERPDGSNFTLKIRSTKLEDSAMYFCASSVMGNTGELFFGEGSRLTVL.